The subject of this entry is one TCR beta chain. The CDR3 is 14 amino acids. V lost 3 bases and J 3 bases, leaving 10 bases between the germline ends. Per the germline V gene, CDR1 is MRHNA and CDR2 is SNTAGT. This sample was taken from a study of graft-versus-host responses after intestinal transplantation. Study in general: Anti-thymocyte globulin was used for induction in all recipients, who then took tacrolimus and steroids for approximately 3 years. Study results and caveats: High graft-versus-host to host-versus-graft clonal ratios were seen in allografts of patients with graft-donor T cell macrochimerism. There were GvH clones found in recipient marrow, and some of them appeared first in ileum or blood.

Produced via immunoSEQ multiplex PCR; TCRdb's table is partial and in-frame only. This sample has roughly 25,000 clones, with approximately 40% found just once. The chain is built from TRBV6-4 and TRBJ2-3, with D tentatively TRBD2 (6 bases). The sequence was obtained from a human patient who received an intestinal transplant. Specimen: alloreactive CD4+ T cells from a mixed lymphocyte reaction culture, collected before intestinal transplant. Subset noted: CFSE-low proliferating T cells sorted from roughly six-day pre-transplant mixed lymphocyte reaction (GvH or HvG direction). This chain's CDR3 is CASSESLATDTQYF. DNA of the CDR3: TGTGCCAGCAGTGAATCCCTAGCGACAGATACGCAGTATTTT.